The clone carrying this TCR beta chain was observed a few times. This specimen comes from a study of cytomegalovirus exposure and HLA in healthy donors. The wider study: HLA-typed donors contributed approximately 86 million unique TCRs, which were held in an early data release.

A multiplex PCR was run with 60 Vbeta primers and 13 Jbeta primers. Assay used: immunoSEQ multiplex PCR; TCRdb lists only in-frame clones, some missing. This sample has some 200,000 clones; roughly 10% occur once, and the top ten carry less than 1.5%. Sequenced sample: PBMCs. The TCR sequence derives from a woman younger than 45 in good health and CMV-seropositive.

The CDR3 loop is CASGQGYYEQYF. In nucleotides, the CDR3 is TGCGCCAGTGGACAGGGTTACTACGAGCAGTACTTC. This chain links TRBV5-1 with TRBJ2-7; 8 nucleotides align to TRBD1. CDR1 and CDR2 (germline): SGHRS, YFSETQ. V gave up 8 bases and J gave up 3 bases; unmatched junction bases: 4. The CDR3 is made up of 12 amino acids.